The sequence of this T cell receptor (beta chain) was determined in a study of response to subunit inactivated influenza vaccine. TCRdb called the RT-PCR reads again in MiXCR, with one record for every CDR3 protein. The repertoire holds around 570,000 distinct CDR3 sequences, with approximately 11% as singletons. Study-wide findings and caveats: New T cells are recruited in small numbers by each seasonal influenza vaccination, according to the authors' suggestion.

Ten or more counts support this clonotype. As yet, its antigen is unknown. Trimming removed 5 bases from V and 1 base from J, with 20 bases in between. CDR3 length: 17 residues. The germline gives CDR1 SGHTA, CDR2 FQGNSA. This sample also belongs to another study, concerning T cells expressing NK-cell markers. That study reports: It was by 5'RACE template switching with UMIs that TCR beta cDNA was made.

The sequenced sample was PBMCs from blood, obtained on the day of vaccination. V is TRBV7-2 and J is TRBJ2-5; D possibly matches TRBD1 or TRBD2 (5 bases each). This TCR was sampled from a man aged 45-60 years who received an inactivated influenza vaccine. The CDR3 nucleotides read TGTGCCAGCAGCCCTAGAGGGGAGACATATTTCCAAGAGACCCAGTACTTC. This sequence encodes CASSPRGETYFQETQYF.